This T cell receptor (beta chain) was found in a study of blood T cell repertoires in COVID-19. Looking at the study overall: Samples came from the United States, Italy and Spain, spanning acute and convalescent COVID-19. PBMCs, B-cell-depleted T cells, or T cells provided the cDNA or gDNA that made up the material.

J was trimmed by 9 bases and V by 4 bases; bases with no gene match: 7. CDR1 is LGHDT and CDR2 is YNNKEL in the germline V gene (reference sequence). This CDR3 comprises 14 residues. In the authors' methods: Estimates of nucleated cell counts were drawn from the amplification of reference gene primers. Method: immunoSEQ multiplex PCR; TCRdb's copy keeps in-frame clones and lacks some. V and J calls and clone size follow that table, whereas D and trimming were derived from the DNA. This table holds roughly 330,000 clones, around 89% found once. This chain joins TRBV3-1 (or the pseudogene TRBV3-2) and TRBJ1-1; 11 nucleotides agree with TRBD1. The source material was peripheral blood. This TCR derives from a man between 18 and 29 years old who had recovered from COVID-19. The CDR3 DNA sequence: TGTGCCAGCAGCCCCAGTCTGGACAGGGGGCAAGCTTTCTTT. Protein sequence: CASSPSLDRGQAFF.